The TCR beta chain described here comes from a study of CD8+ T cells in alopecia areata. Study summary: In an open-label trial, patients got 5 to 10 mg tofacitinib twice daily. Tofacitinib dosing lasted 6 to 18 months, which was then followed by 6 months off drug.

Notes on the study in general: TCR sharing across patients was less clear than in mice, possibly HLA-related. Many expanded lesional clones stayed in scalp and blood while on tofacitinib.

On this clone itself: Its antigen is not known.

RNA extraction was followed by reverse transcription into cDNA, which acted as the sequencing template. Clones were sequenced by immunoSEQ multiplex PCR, and TCRdb holds only the in-frame ones, with some missing. Counted here are 190,000 or so clones, 55% to 70% occurring once; the ten biggest clones make up less than 4%. This sample's treatment: oral pan-JAK inhibitor, 5-10 mg twice daily. V was trimmed by 3 bases and J by 4 bases, leaving 5 bases between them. Germline CDR1 is GTSNPN and CDR2 is SVGIG (reference sequence). CDR3 length equals 11 residues. The TCR was taken from a human donor with alopecia areata. The chain carries TRBV30 and TRBJ2-3; D ambiguous. Sequenced material: CD4+ T cells sorted from blood, taken at week 4, from a patient treated with tofacitinib. CDR3 nucleotide sequence: TGTGCCTGGAGGGGATCAGATACGCAGTATTTT. Translating gives CAWRGSDTQYF.